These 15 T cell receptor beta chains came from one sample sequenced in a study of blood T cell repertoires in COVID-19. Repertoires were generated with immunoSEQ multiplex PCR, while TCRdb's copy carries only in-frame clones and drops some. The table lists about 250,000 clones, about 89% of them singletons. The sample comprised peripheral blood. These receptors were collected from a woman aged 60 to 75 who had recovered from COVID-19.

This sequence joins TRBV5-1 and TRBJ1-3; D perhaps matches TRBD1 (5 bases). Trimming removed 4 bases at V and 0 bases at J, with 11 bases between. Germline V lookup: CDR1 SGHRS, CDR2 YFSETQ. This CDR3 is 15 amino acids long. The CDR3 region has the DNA TGCGCCAGCAGCCCGACAGCCAGCTCTGGAAACACCATATATTTT. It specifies CASSPTASSGNTIYF.

In DNA form, the CDR3 reads TGTGCCAGCAGCTCCCGGCGAGCGGGGGGCGCAGATACGCAGTATTTT. Its protein product is CASSSRRAGGADTQYF. This chain links TRBV7-6 with TRBJ2-3, with 9 nucleotides matching TRBD2. This CDR3 has 16 residues. With 4 bases clipped from V and 4 bases from J, the junction kept 9 bases outside the gene matches. CDR1 and CDR2 from the germline V gene are SGHVS and FNYEAQ. The whole variable domain, remainder taken from reference TRBV7-6 and TRBJ2-3, is GAGVSQSPRYKVTKRGQDVALRCDPISGHVSLYWYRQALGQGPEFLTYFNYEAQQDKSGLPNDRFSAERPEGSISTLTIQRTEQRDSAMYRCASSSRRAGGADTQYFGPGTRLTVL.

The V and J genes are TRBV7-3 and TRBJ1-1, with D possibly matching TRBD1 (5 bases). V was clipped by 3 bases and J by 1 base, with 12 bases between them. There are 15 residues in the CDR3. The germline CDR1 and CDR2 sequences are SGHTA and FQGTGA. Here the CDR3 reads CASSFKEGSNTEAFF. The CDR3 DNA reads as TGTGCCAGCAGCTTCAAGGAGGGGTCGAACACTGAAGCTTTCTTT. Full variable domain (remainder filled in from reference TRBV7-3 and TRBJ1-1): GAGVSQTPSNKVTEKGKYVELRCDPISGHTALYWYRQSLGQGPEFLIYFQGTGAADDSGLPNDRFFAVRPEGSVSTLKIQRTERGDSAVYLCASSFKEGSNTEAFFGQGTRLTVV.

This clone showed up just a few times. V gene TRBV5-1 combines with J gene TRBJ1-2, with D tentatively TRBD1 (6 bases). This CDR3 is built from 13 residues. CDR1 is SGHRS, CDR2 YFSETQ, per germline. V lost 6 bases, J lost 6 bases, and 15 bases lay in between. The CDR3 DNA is TGCGCCAGCACCCCAGACAGGCGCAATGGCTACACCTTC. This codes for CASTPDRRNGYTF.

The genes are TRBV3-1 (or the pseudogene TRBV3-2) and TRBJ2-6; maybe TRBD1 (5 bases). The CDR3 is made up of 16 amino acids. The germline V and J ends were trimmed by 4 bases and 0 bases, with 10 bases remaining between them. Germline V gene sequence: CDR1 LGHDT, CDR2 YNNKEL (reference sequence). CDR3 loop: CASSLLGVSGANVLTF. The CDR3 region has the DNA TGTGCCAGCAGCCTTTTAGGGGTCTCTGGGGCCAACGTCCTGACTTTC.

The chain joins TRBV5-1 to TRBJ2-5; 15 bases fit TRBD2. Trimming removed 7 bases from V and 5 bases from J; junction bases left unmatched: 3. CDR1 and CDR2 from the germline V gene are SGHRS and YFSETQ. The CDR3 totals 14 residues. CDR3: CASRTSGGVETQYF. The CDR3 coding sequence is TGCGCCAGCCGGACTAGCGGGGGGGTTGAGACCCAGTACTTC.

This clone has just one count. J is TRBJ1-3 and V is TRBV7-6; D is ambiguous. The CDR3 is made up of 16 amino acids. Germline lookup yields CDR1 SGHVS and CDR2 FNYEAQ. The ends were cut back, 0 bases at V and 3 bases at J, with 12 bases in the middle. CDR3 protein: CASSLASAGIGNTIYF. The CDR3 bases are TGTGCCAGCAGCTTAGCGAGTGCGGGGATTGGAAACACCATATATTTT.

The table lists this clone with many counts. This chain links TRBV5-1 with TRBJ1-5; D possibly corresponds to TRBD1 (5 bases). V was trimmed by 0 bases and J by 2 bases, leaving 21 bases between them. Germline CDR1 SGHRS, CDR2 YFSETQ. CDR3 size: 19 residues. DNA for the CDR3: TGCGCCAGCAGCTTGGGCACCGGATTGGGCAGGGTCCGCAATCAGCCCCAGCATTTT. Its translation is CASSLGTGLGRVRNQPQHF.

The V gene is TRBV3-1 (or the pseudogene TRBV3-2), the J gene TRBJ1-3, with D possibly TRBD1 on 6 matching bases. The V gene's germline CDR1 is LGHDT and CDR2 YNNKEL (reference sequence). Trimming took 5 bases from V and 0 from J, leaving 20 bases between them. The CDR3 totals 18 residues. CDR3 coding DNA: TGTGCCAGCAGCGAAGCCCTACCGACAGGACCCTCTGGAAACACCATATATTTT. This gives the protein CASSEALPTGPSGNTIYF.

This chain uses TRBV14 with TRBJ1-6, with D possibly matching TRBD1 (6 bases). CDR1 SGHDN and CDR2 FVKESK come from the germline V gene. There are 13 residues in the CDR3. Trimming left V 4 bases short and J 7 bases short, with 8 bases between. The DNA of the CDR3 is TGTGCCAGCAGCCGGCAGGGGAATTCACCCCTCCACTTT. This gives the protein CASSRQGNSPLHF. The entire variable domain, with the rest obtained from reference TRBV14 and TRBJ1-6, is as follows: EAGVTQFPSHSVIEKGQTVTLRCDPISGHDNLYWYRRVMGKEIKFLLHFVKESKQDESGMPNNRFLAERTGGTYSTLKVQPAELEDSGVYFCASSRQGNSPLHFGNGTRLTVT.

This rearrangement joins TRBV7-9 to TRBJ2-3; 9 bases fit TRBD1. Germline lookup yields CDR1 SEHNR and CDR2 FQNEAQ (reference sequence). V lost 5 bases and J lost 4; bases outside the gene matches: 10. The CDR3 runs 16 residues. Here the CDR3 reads CASSPRPGTGSDTQYF. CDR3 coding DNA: TGTGCCAGCAGCCCCCGTCCCGGGACAGGGTCAGATACGCAGTATTTT.

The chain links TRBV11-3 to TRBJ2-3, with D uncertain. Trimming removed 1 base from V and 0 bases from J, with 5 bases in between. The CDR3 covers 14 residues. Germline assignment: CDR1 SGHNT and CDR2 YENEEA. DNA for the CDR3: TGTGCCAGCAGCTTAGGGCTTAGCACAGATACGCAGTATTTT. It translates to CASSLGLSTDTQYF.

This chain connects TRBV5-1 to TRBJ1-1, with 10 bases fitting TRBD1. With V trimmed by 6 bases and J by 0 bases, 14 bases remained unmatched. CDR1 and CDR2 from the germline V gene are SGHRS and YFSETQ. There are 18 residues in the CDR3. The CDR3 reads CASTLGVGQGRLNTEAFF. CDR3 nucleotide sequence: TGCGCCAGCACCTTAGGGGTGGGACAGGGGCGATTGAACACTGAAGCTTTCTTT.

The CDR3 DNA reads TGTGCCAGCAGCTTGTGGAGTCTCGCTAACTATGGCTACACCTTC. Amino acids: CASSLWSLANYGYTF. The chain carries TRBV5-4 and TRBJ1-2; D is ambiguous. CDR3 length: 15 amino acids. V shed 1 base and J shed 0 bases, with 10 bases lying between them. Germline-derived CDR1 and CDR2 are SGHNT and YYREEE (reference sequence).

The CDR3 DNA sequence: TGTGCCAGCAGGAGCCGGGACACCTATAATTCACCCCTCCACTTT. This encodes CASRSRDTYNSPLHF. The rearrangement uses TRBV7-3 and TRBJ1-6; TRBD1 might be the D (6 bases). Trimming removed 6 bases at V and 2 bases at J, with 11 bases between. CDR3 length: 15 amino acids. Germline assignment: CDR1 SGHTA and CDR2 FQGTGA. Variable domain in full (rest from reference TRBV7-3 and TRBJ1-6): GAGVSQTPSNKVTEKGKYVELRCDPISGHTALYWYRQSLGQGPEFLIYFQGTGAADDSGLPNDRFFAVRPEGSVSTLKIQRTERGDSAVYLCASRSRDTYNSPLHFGNGTRLTVT.